The 27 T cell receptor beta chains listed next were all sequenced from one sample in a study of beta chain features in type 1 diabetes. Reverse transcribing all isolated RNA meant expressed TCRB transcripts were sequenced. The repertoire was sequenced with immunoSEQ multiplex PCR; TCRdb's copy has only in-frame clones and lacks some. The sample holds 350,000 or so clones, less than 20% seen once. The sample comprised naive CD4+ T cells from blood. The receptors here all came from a woman under 30 in good health.

This sequence joins TRBV11-2 and TRBJ1-2, with 8 bases that match TRBD1. Germline V gene sequence: CDR1 SGHAT, CDR2 FQNNGV. There are 14 residues in the CDR3. J gave up 6 bases and V 5 bases, and 8 bases lay outside the gene matches. CDR3 protein: CASSTRTGIHGYTF. The CDR3 region has the DNA TGTGCCAGCAGCACCAGGACAGGGATCCATGGCTACACCTTC.

The genes are TRBV30 and TRBJ2-2; 9 bases agree with TRBD1. This CDR3 contains 15 residues. The V gene's germline CDR1 is GTSNPN and CDR2 SVGIG (reference sequence). V lost 0 bases, J lost 7 bases, and 6 bases stayed unmatched. The CDR3 sequence: CAWSVGTGLVGELFF. CDR3 nucleotides: TGTGCCTGGAGTGTGGGGACAGGGTTGGTCGGGGAGCTGTTTTTT.

The rearrangement uses TRBV4-2 and TRBJ2-5, with 7 nucleotides matching TRBD1. This CDR3 has 13 amino acids. Unmatched junction bases numbered 1, after V lost 4 bases and J lost 2 bases. Germline V gene data show CDR1 as LGHNA and CDR2 as YNFKEQ. CDR3 DNA: TGTGCCAGCAGCCGGGACAGACAAGAGACCCAGTACTTC. It is translated as CASSRDRQETQYF.

The chain joins TRBV29-1 to TRBJ1-2; a possible D gene is TRBD1 (6 bases). With 7 bases removed from V and 4 bases from J, the gap between germline ends came to 13 bases. CDR1 and CDR2 (germline): SQVTM, ANQGSEA. This CDR3 spans 12 amino acids. CDR3 sequence reads: CSANRARYGYTF. The CDR3 DNA is TGCAGCGCCAACAGGGCCCGCTATGGCTACACCTTC.

This CDR3 reads CASSWGLASTDTQYF. Here the CDR3 DNA reads TGTGCCAGCAGCTGGGGACTAGCTAGCACAGATACGCAGTATTTT. V gene TRBV5-4 combines with J gene TRBJ2-3; 9 bases fit TRBD2. The CDR3 is 15 residues long. V lost 3 bases and J lost 0; bases outside the gene matches: 2. From germline, CDR1 is SGHNT and CDR2 YYREEE (reference sequence).

The CDR3: CASSYSRVSGELFF. The CDR3 nucleotides read TGTGCCAGCAGTTACTCGAGGGTCTCCGGGGAGCTGTTTTTT. V usage is TRBV6-5 and J usage is TRBJ2-2, with a possible D match to TRBD2 (5 bases). CDR1 MNHEY and CDR2 SVGAGI come from the germline V gene. This CDR3 has 14 amino acids. With 0 bases removed from V and 6 bases from J, the gap between germline ends came to 8 bases.

V usage is TRBV9 and J usage is TRBJ1-2; D perhaps matches TRBD1 (6 bases). The CDR3 has 13 residues. V dropped 0 bases and J dropped 9 bases, with 12 bases sitting between them. The germline gives CDR1 SGDLS, CDR2 YYNGEE. The DNA of the CDR3 is TGTGCCAGCAGCGTAGACAGGGAGACAAGCTACACCTTC. Its translation is CASSVDRETSYTF.

This clone appeared a few times. The chain recombines TRBV30 with TRBJ2-7, with 8 bases lining up with TRBD1. The CDR3 has 13 residues. Germline lookup yields CDR1 GTSNPN and CDR2 SVGIG (reference sequence). With 1 base clipped from V and 6 bases from J, the junction kept 5 bases outside the gene matches. The CDR3 is CAWSGQGAGEQYF. CDR3 bases: TGTGCCTGGAGTGGTCAGGGGGCAGGCGAGCAGTACTTC.

This sequence joins TRBV7-9 and TRBJ1-4; D remains unclear. The CDR3 has 14 residues. Germline CDR1 and CDR2: SEHNR and FQNEAQ (reference sequence). V lost 5 bases and J lost 0, with 7 bases in between. Here the CDR3 reads CASSRVATNEKLFF. The CDR3 nucleotides are TGTGCCAGCAGCCGGGTTGCAACTAATGAAAAACTGTTTTTT.

The table lists this clone with a few counts. V usage is TRBV30 and J usage is TRBJ2-3; 9 bases agree with TRBD2. This CDR3 is 15 amino acids long. The ends lost 4 bases at V and 3 bases at J; junction bases unmatched: 8. Germline values: CDR1 GTSNPN, CDR2 SVGIG (reference sequence). The CDR3 DNA is TGTGCCTGGACCCGTGGGCTAGCGGGAACAGATACGCAGTATTTT. This gives the protein CAWTRGLAGTDTQYF.

The chain links TRBV2 to TRBJ2-1; 7 bases map to TRBD1. CDR1 and CDR2 from the germline V gene are SNHLY and FYNNEI. This CDR3 region has 14 residues. Unmatched junction bases numbered 5, after V lost 3 bases and J lost 6 bases. The CDR3: CASSESQGSNEQFF. The CDR3 DNA sequence: TGTGCCAGCAGTGAGTCACAGGGGTCCAATGAGCAGTTCTTC.

This clone was counted between two and nine times. J is TRBJ2-7 and V is TRBV2; 15 positions agree with TRBD2. The trim removed 4 bases at V and 9 bases at J, leaving 10 bases unmatched. The CDR3 consists of 16 residues. Germline loops: CDR1 SNHLY, CDR2 FYNNEI. CDR3 sequence (DNA): TGTGCCAGCAGTGGGGGACTAGCGGGAGGCTCCAACGTGCAGTACTTC. This sequence encodes CASSGGLAGGSNVQYF.

The rearrangement joins TRBV5-1 to TRBJ2-7; the D gene is possibly TRBD1 (7 bases). Per germline, CDR1 SGHRS and CDR2 YFSETQ. V dropped 0 bases and J dropped 0 bases, with 19 bases sitting between them. The CDR3 is 18 amino acids. CDR3 nucleotides: TGCGCCAGCAGCTTGGCTGGCATCCAGGGGGGAGTCTCCTACGAGCAGTACTTC. Translation gives CASSLAGIQGGVSYEQYF.

The CDR3: CASSSTPGGAGEQFF. The DNA of the CDR3 is TGTGCCAGTAGTAGCACCCCGGGAGGGGCAGGTGAGCAGTTCTTC. This chain links TRBV19 with TRBJ2-1; TRBD2 matches 8 bases. The V gene end was trimmed by 4 bases and the J gene end by 9 bases; junction bases not matched to a gene: 11. Germline V CDR1 and CDR2: LNHDA, SQIVND (reference sequence). The length of the CDR3 is 15 residues.

This clone was counted only a few times. This sequence joins TRBV14 and TRBJ2-1, with 7 positions matching TRBD2. Germline loops: CDR1 SGHDN, CDR2 FVKESK. This CDR3 spans 15 amino acids. With 6 bases clipped from V and 0 bases from J, the junction kept 5 bases outside the gene matches. The CDR3 sequence is CASSNGGSSYNEQFF. The CDR3 coding sequence is TGTGCCAGCAGTAATGGCGGGAGCTCCTACAATGAGCAGTTCTTC.

V is TRBV7-8 and J is TRBJ2-3; TRBD1 matches at 8 bases. The CDR3 loop spans 16 amino acids. V lost 4 bases and J lost 4; bases outside the gene matches: 10. In germline, CDR1 is SGHVS, CDR2 FQNEAQ. Here the CDR3 DNA reads TGTGCCAGCAGCTACAGGGACAGGTTTTCCCCAGATACGCAGTATTTT. It specifies CASSYRDRFSPDTQYF.

The CDR3 DNA sequence: TGTGCTAGTGGTTTGGTATTAGGGGTCCGTATCACCGGGGAGCTGTTTTTT. Protein product: CASGLVLGVRITGELFF. The chain joins TRBV12-5 to TRBJ2-2; weak D call: TRBD1 (5 bases). This CDR3 has 17 amino acids. CDR1 is LGHNT, CDR2 FRNRAP, per germline. V was cut by 0 bases and J by 4 bases, with 15 bases left in between.

This clone has more than one count but fewer than ten. The chain has TRBV21-1 and TRBJ1-6. TRBV21-1 is listed as a pseudogene. This CDR3 has 15 amino acids. CDR3 bases: TGTGCCCCGCTGAGGGAGAGCTCCTATAATTCACCCCTCCACTTT. The encoded protein is CAPLRESSYNSPLHF.

About this clone itself: This same CDR3 is encoded by further DNA sequences in the sample. The V gene is TRBV2, the J gene TRBJ2-4; 9 bases align to TRBD1. Germline trimming cut 6 bases from V and 6 bases from J; bases unmatched to any gene: 0. CDR1 is SNHLY, CDR2 FYNNEI, per germline. The CDR3 covers 12 residues. The CDR3 DNA sequence: TGTGCCAGCAGGGACAGGGGAAACATTCAGTACTTC. It yields the protein CASRDRGNIQYF. Combining the CDR3 with reference TRBV2 and TRBJ2-4 gives the whole variable domain EPEVTQTPSHQVTQMGQEVILRCVPISNHLYFYWYRQILGQKVEFLVSFYNNEISEKSEIFDDQFSVERPDGSNFTLKIRSTKLEDSAMYFCASRDRGNIQYFGAGTRLSVL.

CDR3 bases: TGTGCCAGCAGTACCCTCCCCGGGGGGGGAGAAGAGACCCAGTACTTC. Protein: CASSTLPGGGEETQYF. The rearrangement uses TRBV7-9 and TRBJ2-5, with 8 nucleotides matching TRBD2. The V segment lost 6 bases and the J segment 3 bases; nucleotides outside the gene matches: 12. CDR3 length: 16 amino acids. Germline V CDR1 and CDR2: SEHNR, FQNEAQ (reference sequence).

This clone has just a few counts. The chain employs TRBV30 and TRBJ1-1; 8 bases map to TRBD1. The CDR3 contains 12 residues. Per the germline V gene, CDR1 is GTSNPN and CDR2 is SVGIG (reference sequence). Trimming cost V 4 bases and J 7 bases; bases outside gene matches: 5. The CDR3 loop reads CAWMDRVDEAFF. CDR3 DNA: TGTGCCTGGATGGACAGGGTTGATGAAGCTTTCTTT.

In its sample, this clone was seen a few times. The V and J genes are TRBV5-1 and TRBJ1-4, with D perhaps matching TRBD1 (6 bases). The CDR3 has 14 residues. Germline V gives CDR1 SGHRS, CDR2 YFSETQ. Trimming removed 0 bases from V and 8 bases from J, with 11 bases in between. CDR3 amino acids: CASSLDREREKLFF. The CDR3 nucleotides read TGCGCCAGCAGCTTGGACAGGGAGAGGGAAAAACTGTTTTTT.

V and J are TRBV4-1 and TRBJ2-5; 9 bases match TRBD2. V lost 4 bases and J lost 5; bases outside the gene matches: 14. From germline, CDR1 is MGHRA and CDR2 YSYEKL. The CDR3 consists of 17 residues. The CDR3: CASSPLGAGGLSETQYF. The DNA for the CDR3 is TGCGCCAGCAGCCCACTCGGAGCGGGAGGTCTCTCGGAGACCCAGTACTTC.

The J gene is TRBJ1-2, the V gene TRBV19, with D uncertain. The CDR3 contains 11 residues. Trimming took off 3 bases at V and 7 bases at J, with 6 bases between the two ends. The germline gives CDR1 LNHDA, CDR2 SQIVND (reference sequence). Here the CDR3 DNA reads TGTGCCAGTAGTATGAGGAGTGGCTACACCTTC. Its translation: CASSMRSGYTF.

The chain combines TRBV7-2 with TRBJ1-1; D not resolved. V dropped 5 bases and J dropped 5 bases, with 21 bases sitting between them. The germline gives CDR1 SGHTA, CDR2 FQGNSA. The length of the CDR3 is 16 residues. In DNA, the CDR3 is TGTGCCAGCAGCCTTAACCCGGGGTCGGCGGGGACTGAAGCTTTCTTT. This encodes CASSLNPGSAGTEAFF.

The chain joins TRBV5-4 to TRBJ2-5; D is unresolved. The CDR3 length is 14 residues. V gave up 2 bases and J gave up 0 bases, with 8 bases separating them. Germline-derived CDR1 and CDR2 are SGHNT and YYREEE (reference sequence). The CDR3 nucleotides read TGTGCCAGCAGCTTCCCCCGGGACCAAGAGACCCAGTACTTC. Encoded protein: CASSFPRDQETQYF.

CDR3 sequence reads: CASSAPRGGPNNEQFF. Here the CDR3 DNA reads TGTGCCAGCAGCGCCCCGAGGGGGGGGCCGAACAATGAGCAGTTCTTC. The chain recombines TRBV9 with TRBJ2-1, with D perhaps matching TRBD2 (7 bases). Germline V CDR1 and CDR2: SGDLS, YYNGEE. V was cut by 3 bases and J by 5 bases, with 18 bases left in between. The CDR3 is 16 amino acids.